This is a list of T cell receptor beta chains from one sample in a study of cytomegalovirus exposure and HLA in healthy donors. The table came from immunoSEQ multiplex PCR; TCRdb's copy has only in-frame clones and leaves some out. Here the sample spans some 95,000 clones, around 77% being singletons. The sample comprised PBMCs. The receptors come from a man in his fifties in good health and CMV-seropositive. Both conserved end residues are part of each CDR3.

v_call: TRBV5-1; j_call: TRBJ2-3; cdr3_aa: CASSPSAGGRGTDTQYF
v_call: TRBV19; j_call: TRBJ1-6; cdr3_aa: CASHLIPHRGSRNSPLHF
v_call: TRBV5-1; j_call: TRBJ2-7; cdr3_aa: CASSRTGALYGSEQYF
v_call: TRBV7-2; j_call: TRBJ1-1; cdr3_aa: CASSLGSTGLNTEAFF
v_call: TRBV4-2; j_call: TRBJ1-2; cdr3_aa: CASSQGGQGRGYTF
v_call: TRBV6-5; j_call: TRBJ2-5; cdr3_aa: CASSEDRGWETQYF
v_call: TRBV30; j_call: TRBJ1-2; cdr3_aa: CAWSALRGGSNYGYTF
v_call: TRBV29-1; j_call: TRBJ2-3; cdr3_aa: CSGGQGAQGDTQYF
v_call: TRBV5-4; j_call: TRBJ2-5; cdr3_aa: CASSLVEGVETQYF
v_call: TRBV7-6; j_call: TRBJ2-3; cdr3_aa: CASSLAAARGTSTDTQYF
v_call: TRBV4-3; j_call: TRBJ1-5; cdr3_aa: CASSQREGGQPQHF
v_call: TRBV6-1; j_call: TRBJ2-6; cdr3_aa: CASSEAFGAGANVLTF
v_call: TRBV27; j_call: TRBJ2-3; cdr3_aa: CASSLSSGGASTDTQYF
v_call: TRBV5-1; j_call: TRBJ1-1; cdr3_aa: CASSLGQTEAFF
v_call: TRBV14; j_call: TRBJ1-1; cdr3_aa: CASSQVPQGEAFF
v_call: TRBV5-4; j_call: TRBJ2-1; cdr3_aa: CASSGGGWGDEQFF
v_call: TRBV4-1; j_call: TRBJ2-2; cdr3_aa: CASSQGPRGPNTGELFF
v_call: TRBV10-2; j_call: TRBJ1-5; cdr3_aa: CASKLGAEQPQHF
v_call: TRBV7-9; j_call: TRBJ1-4; cdr3_aa: CASSPSDEGPNEKLFF
v_call: TRBV5-4; j_call: TRBJ2-3; cdr3_aa: CASSLERGGTDTQYF
v_call: TRBV5-1; j_call: TRBJ1-3; cdr3_aa: CASSLGQGTTGSSGNTIYF
v_call: TRBV29-1; j_call: TRBJ1-1; cdr3_aa: CSGDLSGEAFF
v_call: TRBV30; j_call: TRBJ2-5; cdr3_aa: CAWSLRGGRETQYF
v_call: TRBV30; j_call: TRBJ1-1; cdr3_aa: CACQNLVNTEAFF
v_call: TRBV7-8; j_call: TRBJ2-2; cdr3_aa: CASSSGTTNTGELFF
v_call: TRBV9; j_call: TRBJ2-2; cdr3_aa: CASSVASPSNTGELFF
v_call: TRBV4-1; j_call: TRBJ1-4; cdr3_aa: CASSHEGQGGEKLFF
v_call: TRBV28; j_call: TRBJ2-5; cdr3_aa: CASSSGQGVWETQYF
v_call: TRBV7-2; j_call: TRBJ1-5; cdr3_aa: CATGARGQPQHF
v_call: TRBV10-3; j_call: TRBJ2-5; cdr3_aa: CAIRKGGRGETQYF
v_call: TRBV6-4; j_call: TRBJ1-1; cdr3_aa: CASSKDRGHVEAFF
v_call: TRBV10-3; j_call: TRBJ2-5; cdr3_aa: CAATGTSGGPQETQYF
v_call: TRBV7-3; j_call: TRBJ2-1; cdr3_aa: CASSPSSRVRYNEQFF
v_call: TRBV30; j_call: TRBJ2-6; cdr3_aa: CAWSVYTGSTGANVLTF
v_call: TRBV30; j_call: TRBJ2-5; cdr3_aa: CARAGGVWETQYF
v_call: TRBV6-6; j_call: TRBJ1-1; cdr3_aa: CASSYEPRKYTEAFF
v_call: TRBV9; j_call: TRBJ1-3; cdr3_aa: CASSVDKGASRNTIYF
v_call: TRBV5-1; j_call: -; cdr3_aa: CASNPLHGRGIGETQYF
v_call: TRBV4-3; j_call: TRBJ2-2; cdr3_aa: CASSQEFLPRPGELFF
v_call: TRBV30; j_call: TRBJ1-4; cdr3_aa: CAWSTGKTEKLFF
v_call: TRBV5-1; j_call: TRBJ1-4; cdr3_aa: CASNPGRGTIRNEKLFF
v_call: TRBV29-1; j_call: TRBJ2-3; cdr3_aa: CSVRQGSTDTQYF
v_call: TRBV29-1; j_call: TRBJ2-3; cdr3_aa: CSVLGQGPQYF
v_call: TRBV7-8; j_call: TRBJ2-2; cdr3_aa: CASSSRTSGGTGELFF
v_call: TRBV30; j_call: TRBJ2-5; cdr3_aa: CAWMRLGGQETQYF